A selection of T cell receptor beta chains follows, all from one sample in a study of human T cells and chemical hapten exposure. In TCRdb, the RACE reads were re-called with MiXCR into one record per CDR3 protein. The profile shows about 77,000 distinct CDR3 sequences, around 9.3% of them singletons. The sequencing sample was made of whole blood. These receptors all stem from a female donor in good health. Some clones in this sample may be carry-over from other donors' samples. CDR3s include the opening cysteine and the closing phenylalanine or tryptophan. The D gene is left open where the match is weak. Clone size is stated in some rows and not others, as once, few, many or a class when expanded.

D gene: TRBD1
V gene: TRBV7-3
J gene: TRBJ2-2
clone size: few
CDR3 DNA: TGTGCCAGCAGCTCCGGGACAGGCACCGGGGAGCTGTTTTTT
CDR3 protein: CASSSGTGTGELFF

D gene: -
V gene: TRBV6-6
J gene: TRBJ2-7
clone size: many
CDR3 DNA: TGTGCCAGCAGGCTGGCGGGCGCCCCCGGCGAGCAGTACTTC
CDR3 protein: CASRLAGAPGEQYF

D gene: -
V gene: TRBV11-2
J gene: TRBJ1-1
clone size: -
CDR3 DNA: TGTGCCAGCAGCTTAGCGTCACAATGGAACACTGAAGCTTTCTTT
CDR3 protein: CASSLASQWNTEAFF

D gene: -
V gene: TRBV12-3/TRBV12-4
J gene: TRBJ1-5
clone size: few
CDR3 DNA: TGTGCCAGCAGTTTGCGGGGGGTATTTCAGCCCCAGAATTTT
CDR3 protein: CASSLRGVFQPQNF

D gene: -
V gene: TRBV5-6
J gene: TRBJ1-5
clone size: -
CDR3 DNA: TGTGCCAGCAGCTTGTTAGGGGAAAGTAGCAATCAGCCCCAGCATTTT
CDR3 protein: CASSLLGESSNQPQHF

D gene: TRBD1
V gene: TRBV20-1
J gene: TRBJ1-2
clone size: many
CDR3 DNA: TGCAGTGCTAGCCCTACCCGGGACAGGGAGCTTGGCTACACCTTC
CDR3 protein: CSASPTRDRELGYTF

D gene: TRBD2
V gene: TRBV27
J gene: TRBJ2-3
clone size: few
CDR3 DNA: TGTGCCAGCAGTCTCCGAGATGGGAGGGCGCAGTATTTT
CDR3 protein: CASSLRDGRAQYF

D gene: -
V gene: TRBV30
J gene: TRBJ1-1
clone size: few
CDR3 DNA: TGTGCCTGGAGTGTAGGTGGGACTGAAGCTTTCTTT
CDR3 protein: CAWSVGGTEAFF

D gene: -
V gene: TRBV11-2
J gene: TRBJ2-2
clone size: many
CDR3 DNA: TGTGCCAGCAGCTTAGCCGGGGAGCTGTTTTTT
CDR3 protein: CASSLAGELFF

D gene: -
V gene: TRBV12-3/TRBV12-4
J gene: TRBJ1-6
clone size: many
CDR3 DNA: TGTGCCAGCAGTAACGACCGGGGCAATTCACCCCTCCACTTT
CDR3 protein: CASSNDRGNSPLHF

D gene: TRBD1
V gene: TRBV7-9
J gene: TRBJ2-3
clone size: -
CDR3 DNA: TGTGCCAGCAGCACCGGACAGGTGGGCACAGATACGCAGTATTTT
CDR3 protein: CASSTGQVGTDTQYF

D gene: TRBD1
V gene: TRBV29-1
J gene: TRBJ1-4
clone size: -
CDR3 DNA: TGCAGCGTTGAAGAAGACAGGGCAGGGACTGAAAAACTGTTTTTT
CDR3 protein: CSVEEDRAGTEKLFF

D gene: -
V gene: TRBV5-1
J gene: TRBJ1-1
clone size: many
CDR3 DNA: TGCGCCAGCAGCTCGGGCCAGAACACTGAAGCTTTCTTT
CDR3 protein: CASSSGQNTEAFF

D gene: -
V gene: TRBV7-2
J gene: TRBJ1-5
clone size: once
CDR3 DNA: TGTGCCAGCAGCTTAGCGCCTACGGGGAGAGGGAATCAGCCCCAGCATTTT
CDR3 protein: CASSLAPTGRGNQPQHF

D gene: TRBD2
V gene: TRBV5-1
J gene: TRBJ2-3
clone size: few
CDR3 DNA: TGCGCCAGCAGCTTGGGCACGGGACTAGCGGGGGGGACCACAGATACGCAGTATTTT
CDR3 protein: CASSLGTGLAGGTTDTQYF

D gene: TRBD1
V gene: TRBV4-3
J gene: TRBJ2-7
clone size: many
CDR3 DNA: TGCGCCAGCAGCAAAGGGACAGGGCTCTACGAGCAGTACTTC
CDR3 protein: CASSKGTGLYEQYF